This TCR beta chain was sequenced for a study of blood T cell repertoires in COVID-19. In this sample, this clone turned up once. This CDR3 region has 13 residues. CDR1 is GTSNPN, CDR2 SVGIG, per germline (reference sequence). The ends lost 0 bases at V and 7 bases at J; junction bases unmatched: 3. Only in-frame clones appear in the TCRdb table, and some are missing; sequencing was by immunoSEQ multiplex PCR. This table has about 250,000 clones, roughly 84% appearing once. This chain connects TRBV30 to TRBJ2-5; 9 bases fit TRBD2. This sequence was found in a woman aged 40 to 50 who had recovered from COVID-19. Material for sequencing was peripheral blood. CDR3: CAWSVLSGGTQYF. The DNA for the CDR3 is TGTGCCTGGAGTGTACTTAGCGGGGGGACCCAGTACTTC. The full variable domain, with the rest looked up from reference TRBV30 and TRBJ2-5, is SQTIHQWPATLVQPVGSPLSLECTVEGTSNPNLYWYRQAAGRGLQLLFYSVGIGQISSEVPQNLSASRPQDRQFILSSKKLLLSDSGFYLCAWSVLSGGTQYFGPGTRLLVL.